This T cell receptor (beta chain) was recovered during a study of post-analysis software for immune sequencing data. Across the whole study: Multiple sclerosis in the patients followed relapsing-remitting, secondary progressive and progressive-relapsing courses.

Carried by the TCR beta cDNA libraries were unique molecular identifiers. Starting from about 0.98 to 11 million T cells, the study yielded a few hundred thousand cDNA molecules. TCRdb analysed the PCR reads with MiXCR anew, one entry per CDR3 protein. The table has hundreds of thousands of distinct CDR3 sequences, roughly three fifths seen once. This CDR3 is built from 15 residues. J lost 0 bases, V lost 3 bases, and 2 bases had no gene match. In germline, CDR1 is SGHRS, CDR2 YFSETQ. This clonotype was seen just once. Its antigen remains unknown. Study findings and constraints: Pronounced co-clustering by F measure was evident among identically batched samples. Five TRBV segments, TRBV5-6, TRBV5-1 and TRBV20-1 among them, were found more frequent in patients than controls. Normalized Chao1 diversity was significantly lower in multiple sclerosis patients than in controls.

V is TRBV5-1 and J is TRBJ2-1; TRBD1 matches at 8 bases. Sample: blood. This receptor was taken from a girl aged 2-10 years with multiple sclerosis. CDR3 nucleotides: TGCGCCAGCAGCTGGGACAGGAGCTCCTACAATGAGCAGTTCTTC. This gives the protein CASSWDRSSYNEQFF.